Here is one T cell receptor beta chain with its context. TCRdb's table, derived via immunoSEQ multiplex PCR, lists solely in-frame clones and lacks some. The sample lists approximately 250,000 clones, approximately 85% occurring once. The data are from a study of blood T cell repertoires in COVID-19. Study-level background: Sample material is recorded as cDNA or gDNA derived from T cells, B-cell-depleted T cells, or PBMCs.

CDR3 size: 11 residues. Germline trimming cut 10 bases from V and 6 bases from J; bases unmatched to any gene: 2. CDR1 is ENHRY and CDR2 is SYGVKD in the germline V gene. This rearrangement joins TRBV10-3 to TRBJ2-1, with 8 positions matching TRBD1. The receptor's source is a man aged 50 to 60 with COVID-19, enrolled during active disease. The sample comprised peripheral blood. The CDR3 sequence: CATGQGNEQFF. CDR3 in DNA: TGTGCCACAGGACAGGGCAATGAGCAGTTCTTC.